This T cell receptor beta chain was captured by sequencing in a study of blood T cells in healthy people across ages. CDR1 is SQVTM, CDR2 ANQGSEA, per germline. This CDR3 region has 13 residues. V was clipped by 0 bases and J by 2 bases, with 7 bases between them. This clonotype was seen more than once but under ten times. A second PCR, run for about 7 to 11 cycles, used a sample-barcoded 5' primer plus a J-beta primer mix. MiXCR, applied by TCRdb to the 5' RACE reads, yields one record per CDR3 protein. Among 550,000 to 700,000 distinct CDR3 sequences, about 25% were seen once, and the ten largest hold approximately 18%.

V gene TRBV29-1 combines with J gene TRBJ2-5; D tentatively fits TRBD1 or TRBD2 (5 bases each). Sequenced sample: blood. The source of this sequence is a woman in her 70s in good health. Written as DNA, the CDR3 is TGCAGCGTTGAAGAGGGACGGCAAGAGACCCAGTACTTC. Its protein product is CSVEEGRQETQYF.